These 2 T cell receptor beta chains originate from one sample sequenced in a study of control samples from healthy donors and cancer patients. Generated by immunoSEQ multiplex PCR, the TCRdb table keeps only in-frame clones and is missing some. The sample has 100,000 to 150,000 clones; around 90% are singletons. Input material: blood. The origin of the receptors is a man aged 40-55 years in good health.

The genes are TRBV7-9 and TRBJ1-6, with D uncertain. Deletions cut 1 base from V and 5 bases from J, with 18 bases between. This CDR3 is built from 18 residues. The germline V gene encodes CDR1 SEHNR and CDR2 FQNEAQ (reference sequence). The CDR3 DNA reads as TGTGCCAGCAGCTTAGGCATAGCGCCTGTTCAAGATAATTCACCCCTCCACTTT. This encodes CASSLGIAPVQDNSPLHF.

The rearrangement links TRBV23-1 to TRBJ2-4; 8 bases align to TRBD1. TRBV23-1 is reported as an ORF; its role is uncertain. The CDR3 has 14 amino acids. Trimming took 4 bases from V and 9 from J; bases not matched to a gene: 8. The CDR3 is CASSPRTGNPIQYF. The CDR3 region has the DNA TGCGCCAGCAGTCCAAGGACAGGGAATCCCATTCAGTACTTC.